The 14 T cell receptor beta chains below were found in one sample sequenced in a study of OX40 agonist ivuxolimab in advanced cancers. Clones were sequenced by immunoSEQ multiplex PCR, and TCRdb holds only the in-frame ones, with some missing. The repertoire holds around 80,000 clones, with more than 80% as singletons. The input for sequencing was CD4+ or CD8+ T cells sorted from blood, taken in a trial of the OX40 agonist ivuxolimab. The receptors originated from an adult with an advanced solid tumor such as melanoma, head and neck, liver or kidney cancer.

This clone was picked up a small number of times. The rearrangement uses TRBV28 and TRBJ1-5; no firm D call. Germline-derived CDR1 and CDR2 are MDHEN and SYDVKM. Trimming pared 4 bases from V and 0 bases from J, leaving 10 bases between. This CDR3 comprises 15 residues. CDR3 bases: TGTGCCAGCAGTTGGGGTTCAGGTAGCAATCAGCCCCAGCATTTT. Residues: CASSWGSGSNQPQHF.

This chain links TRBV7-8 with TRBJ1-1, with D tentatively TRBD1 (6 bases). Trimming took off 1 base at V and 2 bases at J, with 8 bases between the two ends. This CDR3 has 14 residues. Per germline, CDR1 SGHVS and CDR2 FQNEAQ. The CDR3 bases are TGTGCCAGCAGCTTAGTACAGGGCAACACTGAAGCTTTCTTT. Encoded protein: CASSLVQGNTEAFF.

CDR3 DNA: TGTGCCAGCAGCAAACAGGGAAACACTGAAGCTTTCTTT. Its protein is CASSKQGNTEAFF. The J gene is TRBJ1-1, the V gene TRBV11-2, with D perhaps matching TRBD1 (6 bases). Germline assignment: CDR1 SGHAT and CDR2 FQNNGV. V was clipped by 5 bases and J by 2 bases, with 9 bases between them. The length of the CDR3 is 13 residues.

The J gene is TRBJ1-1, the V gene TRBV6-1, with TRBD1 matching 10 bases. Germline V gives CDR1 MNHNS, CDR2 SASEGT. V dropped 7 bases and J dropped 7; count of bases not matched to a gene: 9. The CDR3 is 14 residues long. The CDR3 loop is CASNSGTGANEAFF. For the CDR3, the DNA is TGTGCCAGCAATTCCGGGACAGGGGCTAATGAAGCTTTCTTT.

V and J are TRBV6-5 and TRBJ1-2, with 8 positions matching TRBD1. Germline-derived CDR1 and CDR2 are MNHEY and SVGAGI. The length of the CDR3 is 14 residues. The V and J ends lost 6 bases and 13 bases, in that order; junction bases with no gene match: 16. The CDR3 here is CASRRGFGQGECTF. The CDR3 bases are TGTGCCAGCAGACGGGGATTTGGACAGGGTGAATGCACCTTC.

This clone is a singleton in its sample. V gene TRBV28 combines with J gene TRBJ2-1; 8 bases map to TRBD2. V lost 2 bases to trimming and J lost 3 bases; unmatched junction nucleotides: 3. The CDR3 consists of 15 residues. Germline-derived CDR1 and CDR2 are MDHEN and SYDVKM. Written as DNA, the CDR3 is TGTGCCAGCAGTTTAGCGGGAGGAAGCTACAATGAGCAGTTCTTC. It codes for CASSLAGGSYNEQFF.

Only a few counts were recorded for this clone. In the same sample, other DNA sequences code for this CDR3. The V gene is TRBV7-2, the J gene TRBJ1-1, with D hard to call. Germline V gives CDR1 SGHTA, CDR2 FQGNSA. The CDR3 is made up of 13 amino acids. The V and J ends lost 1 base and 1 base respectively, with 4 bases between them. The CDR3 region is CASSLVRNTEAFF. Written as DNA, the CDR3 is TGTGCCAGCAGCTTAGTGCGGAACACTGAAGCTTTCTTT.

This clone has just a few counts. CDR3 in amino acids: CASRGRKGAEAFF. As DNA, the CDR3 is TGTGCCAGCAGAGGACGGAAAGGCGCTGAAGCTTTCTTT. V usage is TRBV6-5 and J usage is TRBJ1-1, with D uncertain. Trimming took off 6 bases at V and 6 bases at J, with 14 bases between the two ends. The CDR3 has 13 residues. Germline-derived CDR1 and CDR2 are MNHEY and SVGAGI.

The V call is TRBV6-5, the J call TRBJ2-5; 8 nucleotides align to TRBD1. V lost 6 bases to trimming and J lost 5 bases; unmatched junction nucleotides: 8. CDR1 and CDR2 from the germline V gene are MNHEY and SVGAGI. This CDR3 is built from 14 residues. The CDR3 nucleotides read TGTGCCAGCAGCCTTGGACAGGGAAAGGAGACCCAGTACTTC. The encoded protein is CASSLGQGKETQYF.

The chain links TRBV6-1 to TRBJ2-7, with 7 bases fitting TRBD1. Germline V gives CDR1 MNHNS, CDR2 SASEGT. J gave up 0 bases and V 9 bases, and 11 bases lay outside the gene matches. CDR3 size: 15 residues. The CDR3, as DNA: TGTGCCAGTGGGCCCTTGGCAGGGGGCTCCTACGAGCAGTACGTC. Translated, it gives CASGPLAGGSYEQYV.

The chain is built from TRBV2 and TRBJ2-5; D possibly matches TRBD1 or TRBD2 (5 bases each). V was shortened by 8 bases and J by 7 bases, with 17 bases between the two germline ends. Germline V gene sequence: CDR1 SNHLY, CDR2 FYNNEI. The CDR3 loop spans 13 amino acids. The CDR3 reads CASGMGVPGTQYF. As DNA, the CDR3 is TGTGCCAGCGGAATGGGGGTGCCAGGGACCCAGTACTTC.

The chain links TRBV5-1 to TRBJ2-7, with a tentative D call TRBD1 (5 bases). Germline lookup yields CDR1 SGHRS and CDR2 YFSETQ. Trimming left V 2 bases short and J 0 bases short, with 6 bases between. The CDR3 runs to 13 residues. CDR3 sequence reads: CASSFGASYEQYF. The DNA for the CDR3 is TGCGCCAGCAGCTTTGGGGCCTCCTACGAGCAGTACTTC.

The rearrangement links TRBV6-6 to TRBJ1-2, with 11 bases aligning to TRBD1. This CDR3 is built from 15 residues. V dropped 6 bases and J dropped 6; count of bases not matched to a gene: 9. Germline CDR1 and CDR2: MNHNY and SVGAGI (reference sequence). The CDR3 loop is CASSPPPGQGDGYTF. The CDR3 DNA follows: TGTGCCAGCAGCCCACCCCCGGGACAGGGGGATGGCTACACCTTC.

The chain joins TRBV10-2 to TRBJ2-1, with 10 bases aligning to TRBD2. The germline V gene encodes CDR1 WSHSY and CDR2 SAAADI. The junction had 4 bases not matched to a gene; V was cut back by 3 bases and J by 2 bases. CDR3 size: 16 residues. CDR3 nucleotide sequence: TGCGCCAGCAGTGAAAGCGGGGGGGGTCCCTACAATGAGCAGTTCTTC. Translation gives CASSESGGGPYNEQFF.